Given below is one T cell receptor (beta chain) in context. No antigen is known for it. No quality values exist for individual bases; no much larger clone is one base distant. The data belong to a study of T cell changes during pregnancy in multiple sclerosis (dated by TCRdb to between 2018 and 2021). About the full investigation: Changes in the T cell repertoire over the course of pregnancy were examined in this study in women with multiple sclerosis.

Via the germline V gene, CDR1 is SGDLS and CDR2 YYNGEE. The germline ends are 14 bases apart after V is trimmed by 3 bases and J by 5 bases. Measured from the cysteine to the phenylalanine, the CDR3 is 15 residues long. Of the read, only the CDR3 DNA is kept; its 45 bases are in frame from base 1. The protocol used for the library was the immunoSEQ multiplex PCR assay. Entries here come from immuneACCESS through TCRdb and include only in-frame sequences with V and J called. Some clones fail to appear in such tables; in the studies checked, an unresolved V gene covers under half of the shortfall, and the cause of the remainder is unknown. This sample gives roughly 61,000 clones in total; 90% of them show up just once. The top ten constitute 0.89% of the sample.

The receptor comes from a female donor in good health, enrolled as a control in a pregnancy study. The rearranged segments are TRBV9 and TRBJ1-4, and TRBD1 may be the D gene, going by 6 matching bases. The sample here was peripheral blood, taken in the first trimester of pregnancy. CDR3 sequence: CASSDKQGKNEKLFF. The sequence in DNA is TGTGCCAGCAGCGACAAACAGGGCAAGAATGAAAAACTGTTTTTT.